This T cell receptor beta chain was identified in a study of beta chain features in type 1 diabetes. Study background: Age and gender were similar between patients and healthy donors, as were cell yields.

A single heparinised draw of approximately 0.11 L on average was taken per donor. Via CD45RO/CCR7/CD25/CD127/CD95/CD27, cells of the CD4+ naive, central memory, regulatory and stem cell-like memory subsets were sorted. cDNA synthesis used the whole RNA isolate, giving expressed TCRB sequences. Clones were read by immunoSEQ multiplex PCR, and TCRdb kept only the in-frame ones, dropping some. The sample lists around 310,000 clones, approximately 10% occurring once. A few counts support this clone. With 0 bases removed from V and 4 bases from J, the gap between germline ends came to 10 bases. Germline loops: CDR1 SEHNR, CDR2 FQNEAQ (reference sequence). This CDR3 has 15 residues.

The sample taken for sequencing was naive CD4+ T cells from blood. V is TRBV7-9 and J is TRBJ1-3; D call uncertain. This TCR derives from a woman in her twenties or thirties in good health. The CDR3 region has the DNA TGTGCCAGCAGCTTAGCAGGGAGGCACGGAAACACCATATATTTT. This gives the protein CASSLAGRHGNTIYF.